The rows below give T cell receptor beta chains drawn from one sample of a study of OX40 agonist ivuxolimab in advanced cancers. Assay: immunoSEQ multiplex PCR; the TCRdb copy retains only in-frame clones and omits some. Of under 100,000 clones detected, approximately 90% appear once; the ten largest clones hold about 0.54%. The sample here was CD4+ or CD8+ T cells sorted from blood, taken in a trial of the OX40 agonist ivuxolimab. Receptors were obtained from an adult with an advanced solid tumor such as melanoma, head and neck, liver or kidney cancer. Each CDR3 is given with its conserved first and last residue. A D gene is named only where the DNA matches it firmly. Clone sizes are given selectively: once, few, many, or a class where the clone is expanded.

cdr3_nt	cdr3_aa	d_call	clone_size	v_call	j_call
TGTGCCTGGAGTCTTACCGGACTAGCGGGCGGGGAGCTGTTTTTT	CAWSLTGLAGGELFF	TRBD2	-	TRBV30	TRBJ2-2
TGTGCCAGCAGCGTAGCCGGGCCCCACACAGATACGCAGTATTTT	CASSVAGPHTDTQYF	-	-	TRBV9	TRBJ2-3
TGTGCCAGCAGTGCCGAACTAGCGGGACGGTTGGAGCAGTACTTC	CASSAELAGRLEQYF	TRBD2	-	TRBV2	TRBJ2-7
TGTGCCATCAGTTTGGCAGGCATGAACACTGAAGCTTTCTTT	CAISLAGMNTEAFF	-	once	TRBV10-3	TRBJ1-1
TGTGCCAGCTCACCCCCCCCCAGAGGCGAGCAGTACTTC	CASSPPPRGEQYF	-	-	TRBV18	TRBJ2-7
TGTGCCAGCAGCCAAGTGGGGGGACTCCAGACTGAAGCTTTCTTT	CASSQVGGLQTEAFF	-	-	TRBV14	TRBJ1-1
TGTGCCAACGACGATGGGGCACTCGGCGCCTCACCCCTCCACTTT	CANDDGALGASPLHF	-	-	TRBV7-9	TRBJ1-6
TGTGCCTGGAAGAGAGGACTTGACTTTAATTCACCCCTCCACTTT	CAWKRGLDFNSPLHF	-	-	TRBV30	TRBJ1-6
TGTGCCAGCAGCCAAAACCACCTCGGCACAGATACGCAGTATTTT	CASSQNHLGTDTQYF	-	-	TRBV4-2	TRBJ2-3
TGTGCCAGCTCACCATATCCGCTGACCTACGAGCAGTACTTC	CASSPYPLTYEQYF	-	-	TRBV18	TRBJ2-7
TGTGCCAGCAGCTTAACGGGGGTTAGCACAGATACGCAGTATTTT	CASSLTGVSTDTQYF	-	-	TRBV7-2	TRBJ2-3
TGCAGCGTTGAAGACAACCTGCTAGCGGGAGGGCCGGATGAGCAGTTCTTC	CSVEDNLLAGGPDEQFF	TRBD2	-	TRBV29-1	TRBJ2-1
TGCGCCAGCAGCGGGGGAACTAGCTTCAATGAGCAGTTCTTC	CASSGGTSFNEQFF	-	-	TRBV5-1	TRBJ2-1
TGTGCCAGCAGCTCGCCTTGGAGGGGGCCGTACAATGAGCAGTTCTTC	CASSSPWRGPYNEQFF	-	once	TRBV11-2	TRBJ2-1
TGTGCCAGCAGCTTAGAGGGAGTTGCTAATGAAAAACTGTTTTTT	CASSLEGVANEKLFF	-	-	TRBV11-2	TRBJ1-4
TGTGCCAGCAGCCAAGACCGGGATGAGGTAGCGGGAGCGAACACCGGGGAGCTGTTTTTT	CASSQDRDEVAGANTGELFF	TRBD2	-	TRBV4-2	TRBJ2-2
TGCGCCAGCAGGTCCACGGGACGGGGGGGGCGGGATGAGCAGTTCTTC	CASRSTGRGGRDEQFF	TRBD2	-	TRBV10-2	TRBJ2-1
TGTGCCAGCAGCCAAGATAGGGGAAACACCATATATTTT	CASSQDRGNTIYF	-	-	TRBV14	TRBJ1-3
TGTGCTCGCGACCAGGGCGGGAGCAGTACTGAGCAGTTCTTC	CARDQGGSSTEQFF	TRBD2	-	TRBV30	TRBJ2-1
TGCGCCAGCAGCTTGGCCCCGGCCGGGGGCAGGGACGAGCAGTACTTC	CASSLAPAGGRDEQYF	-	-	TRBV5-1	TRBJ2-7
TGTGCCAGCTCTAACCCAGCGGCGCGAGGGCTTTCAAATGAGCAGTTCTTC	CASSNPAARGLSNEQFF	-	-	TRBV7-9	TRBJ2-1
TGTGCCAGCAGTGATTCCAGGTTGCGGGCCAGCGATGAGCAGTTCTTC	CASSDSRLRASDEQFF	-	-	TRBV7-9	TRBJ2-1
TGTGCCAGCAGACGTTATTACGAGCAGTACTTC	CASRRYYEQYF	-	-	TRBV28	TRBJ2-7
TGTGCCATCAGTGAGTCGAATGGCAGGGGGCTTGTTGCTTTCTTT	CAISESNGRGLVAFF	TRBD1	-	TRBV10-3	TRBJ1-1
TGTGCCAGCAGCTCCGATCGGGATCAGCCCCAGCATTTT	CASSSDRDQPQHF	-	-	TRBV5-4	TRBJ1-5
TGTGCCAGCAGCCCATCGACCCCTAGCGGGAGTAGCGGCGAGCAGTACTTC	CASSPSTPSGSSGEQYF	TRBD2	-	TRBV11-3	TRBJ2-7
TGCGCCAGCAGCTTGGCCGGCGGGAGCGGCACAGATACGCAGTATTTT	CASSLAGGSGTDTQYF	TRBD2	-	TRBV5-1	TRBJ2-3
TGTGCCAGCTCACCAGGACAGGGGAACACCGGGGAGCTGTTTTTT	CASSPGQGNTGELFF	TRBD1	-	TRBV18	TRBJ2-2
TGCGCCAGCAGCCTTGTCCCGGGACAGGGAGAAGCTTTCTTT	CASSLVPGQGEAFF	TRBD1	-	TRBV4-3	TRBJ1-1
TGCGCCAGCAGCTCGGGACAGCTAAACTATGGCTACACCTTC	CASSSGQLNYGYTF	TRBD1	-	TRBV5-1	TRBJ1-2
TGCGCCAGCAGCCAAGATCTGAAGGTTGTCTATGGCTACACCTTC	CASSQDLKVVYGYTF	-	once	TRBV4-3	TRBJ1-2
TGCGCCAGCAGCGATTCGGGACTAGCGGGTTCGAGGGAGCAGTTCTTC	CASSDSGLAGSREQFF	TRBD2	-	TRBV4-1	TRBJ2-1
TGTGCCAGTAGTATCCGGACAGCCTTGGGGGAAAAACTGTTTTTT	CASSIRTALGEKLFF	-	-	TRBV19	TRBJ1-4
TGTGCCAGCAGTTTACCCACTCGTGCCCCCTTTTCACCCCTCCACTTT	CASSLPTRAPFSPLHF	-	-	TRBV27	TRBJ1-6
TGTGCCAGCAGTTTCCGACAAAGGTCGAACACTGAAGCTTTCTTT	CASSFRQRSNTEAFF	-	once	TRBV28	TRBJ1-1
TGCAGCGTCGCCACGGACGTCCTTAATGAAAAACTGTTTTTT	CSVATDVLNEKLFF	-	few	TRBV29-1	TRBJ1-4
TGTGCCAGCAGTCTACTGGACAGGGGAAGGAATCAGCCCCAGCATTTT	CASSLLDRGRNQPQHF	TRBD1	-	TRBV28	TRBJ1-5
TGTGCCAGCAGCTCGGACAGGGCCAATGAGCAGTTCTTC	CASSSDRANEQFF	TRBD1	-	TRBV7-2	TRBJ2-1
TGTGCCAGCAGCCCTTGGGCAGGGGTCGACACTGAAGCTTTCTTT	CASSPWAGVDTEAFF	-	-	TRBV11-2	TRBJ1-1
TGTGCCAGCAGCCCAGGGACAGTACCCACCGGGGAGCTGTTTTTT	CASSPGTVPTGELFF	TRBD1	-	TRBV7-2	TRBJ2-2
TGTGCCAGTAGTATCGGGGGTAGGTTTACTGAAGCTTTCTTT	CASSIGGRFTEAFF	-	-	TRBV19	TRBJ1-1
TGTGCCAGCTCACCCCTGACTAGCGGGAGGAATGAGCAGTTCTTC	CASSPLTSGRNEQFF	TRBD2	-	TRBV18	TRBJ2-1
TGTGCCAGCAGTCCGCGACAGGGTTCTGGGACCCAGTACTTC	CASSPRQGSGTQYF	TRBD1	-	TRBV27	TRBJ2-5
TGTGCCAGCAGCGTCTTGTCGGGATATGAGTACGAGCAGTACTTC	CASSVLSGYEYEQYF	-	-	TRBV9	TRBJ2-7
TGTGCCAGCAGCTTAGATAGAGCGGGGGGTTACGAGCAGTACTTC	CASSLDRAGGYEQYF	TRBD2	-	TRBV7-2	TRBJ2-7
TGTGCCAGCAGCTTAGACAGATATAATGAAAAACTGTTTTTT	CASSLDRYNEKLFF	-	-	TRBV7-2	TRBJ1-4
TGTGCCTTAGCACGAGTCGGGGGAACCGGGGAGCTGTTTTTT	CALARVGGTGELFF	-	-	TRBV30	TRBJ2-2
TGTGCCAGCAGTCCCCCCCGCAGGCCCACGTATGGCTACACCTTC	CASSPPRRPTYGYTF	-	-	TRBV4-2	TRBJ1-2
TGTGCCAGCAGTTCAGGGGGCACCGGGGAGCTGTTTTTT	CASSSGGTGELFF	TRBD1	once	TRBV5-7	TRBJ2-2
TGCGCCAGCAGTGAGGGCGGGGGGGGCAGCCAAGAGACCCAGTACTTC	CASSEGGGGSQETQYF	TRBD2	few	TRBV10-1	TRBJ2-5
TGTGCCAGCAGCAGGACTAGCGGGGACACAGATACGCAGTATTTT	CASSRTSGDTDTQYF	TRBD2	-	TRBV5-4	TRBJ2-3
TGCGCCAGCAGCCAAGGCGCAGGGCGCAGCAATCAGCCCCAGCATTTT	CASSQGAGRSNQPQHF	-	-	TRBV4-3	TRBJ1-5
TGCGCCAGCAGCGGGTCCGTACCGGGGGTGGGCGAGCAGTACTTC	CASSGSVPGVGEQYF	-	-	TRBV5-1	TRBJ2-7
TGTGCCAGTAGTATAGCTCTCACAGATACGCAGTATTTT	CASSIALTDTQYF	-	few	TRBV19	TRBJ2-3
TGTGCCACCAGCAGAGATTATCGACAGGGGCTACACTATGGCTACACCTTC	CATSRDYRQGLHYGYTF	TRBD1	-	TRBV15	TRBJ1-2
TGTGCCAGCAGCTTGCTTCGGGGTTTAAACACCGGGGAGCTGTTTTTT	CASSLLRGLNTGELFF	-	-	TRBV5-6	TRBJ2-2
TGTGCCAGCAGCTTAAGCAGGACGAACACTGAAGCTTTCTTT	CASSLSRTNTEAFF	-	once	TRBV7-6	TRBJ1-1
TGTGCCATCAGTGAAGGGATAGGCTACACCTTC	CAISEGIGYTF	-	-	TRBV10-3	TRBJ1-2
TGTGCCACTGGGGTACTGGAGAGGCGTCAGCCCCAGCATTTT	CATGVLERRQPQHF	-	-	TRBV19	TRBJ1-5
TGTGCCAGCAGCCCACAGGATCAAGAGACCCAGTACTTC	CASSPQDQETQYF	-	-	TRBV5-6	TRBJ2-5